The 25 T cell receptor beta chains given below trace back to one sample, sequenced in a study of blood T cell repertoires in COVID-19. Sequencing used immunoSEQ multiplex PCR; TCRdb keeps in-frame clones, though not all of them. The sample includes approximately 480,000 clones, about 85% of them seen just once. Sequenced material: PBMCs or T cells enriched from blood (not recorded which). The source of these receptors is a woman aged 18-30 years who had recovered from COVID-19.

The rearrangement joins TRBV5-4 to TRBJ2-1, with 8 positions matching TRBD2. J was trimmed by 4 bases and V by 0 bases; bases with no gene match: 6. The V gene's germline CDR1 is SGHNT and CDR2 YYREEE (reference sequence). The CDR3 has 16 residues. The CDR3 DNA reads as TGTGCCAGCAGCTTGGGCAGCGGGGGCCTTTACAATGAGCAGTTCTTC. Residues: CASSLGSGGLYNEQFF.

CDR3 DNA sequence: TGTGCCACCTCTCAGGGGATGGATGGCTACACCTTC. Its protein is CATSQGMDGYTF. V usage is TRBV19 and J usage is TRBJ1-2; tentatively, D is TRBD1 (6 bases). The CDR3 length is 12 residues. Trimming removed 10 bases from V and 6 bases from J, with 15 bases in between. The V gene's germline CDR1 is LNHDA and CDR2 SQIVND (reference sequence).

The rearrangement joins TRBV29-1 to TRBJ2-6; D ambiguous. This CDR3 has 16 residues. V shed 0 bases and J shed 0 bases, with 9 bases lying between them. Germline values: CDR1 SQVTM, CDR2 ANQGSEA. CDR3 residues: CSVEDAVSSGANVLTF. The CDR3 region has the DNA TGCAGCGTTGAAGATGCGGTATCCTCTGGGGCCAACGTCCTGACTTTC. The variable domain in full, with the rest retrieved from reference TRBV29-1 and TRBJ2-6, is SAVISQKPSRDICQRGTSLTIQCQVDSQVTMMFWYRQQPGQSLTLIATANQGSEATYESGFVIDKFPISRPNLTFSTLTVSNMSPEDSSIYLCSVEDAVSSGANVLTFGAGSRLTVL.

This chain uses TRBV18 with TRBJ1-3; D unclear. CDR1 KGHSH and CDR2 LQKENI come from the germline V gene. Trimming took 0 bases from V and 4 from J, leaving 16 bases between them. This CDR3 spans 17 amino acids. The CDR3 sequence: CASSPPLSGHNGNTIYF. The CDR3 DNA sequence: TGTGCCAGCTCACCACCGTTGTCAGGCCACAACGGAAACACCATATATTTT.

The CDR3 spells CASTRTGTGELFF. The CDR3 coding sequence is TGTGCCAGCACCAGGACAGGTACCGGGGAGCTGTTTTTT. The chain couples TRBV6-5 to TRBJ2-2, with 7 bases fitting TRBD1. V shed 7 bases and J 5 bases; nucleotides not matched to a gene: 4. Germline V gene sequence: CDR1 MNHEY, CDR2 SVGAGI. The CDR3 contains 13 residues.

Only a few counts were recorded for this clone. The chain couples TRBV23-1 to TRBJ1-2; 7 nucleotides match TRBD1. TRBV23-1 is an ORF, with its function uncertain. V lost 8 bases to trimming and J lost 11 bases; unmatched junction nucleotides: 8. The CDR3 contains 11 residues. The CDR3 is CASWYRGSYTF. As DNA, the CDR3 is TGCGCCAGCTGGTACAGGGGCAGTTACACCTTC.

This clone was picked up one time. The chain uses TRBV19 and TRBJ2-7, with D possibly matching TRBD1 (6 bases). The germline V gene has CDR1 LNHDA and CDR2 SQIVND (reference sequence). The CDR3 has 15 amino acids. V lost 5 bases and J 0 bases, leaving 14 bases between the germline ends. CDR3 sequence (DNA): TGTGCCAGTAGTCCCCGCTGGGACATCTCCTACGAGCAGTACTTC. Protein product: CASSPRWDISYEQYF.

A note on this clone: Without the conserved terminal phenylalanine or tryptophan, this CDR3 likely stems from a read error. The DNA is left out, because the CDR3 cannot be placed on it with certainty; the CDR3 is given as TCRdb lists it. This chain connects TRBV24-1 to TRBJ1-2; TRBD1, the table's D call, lacks a check against the DNA. Germline-derived CDR1 and CDR2 are KGHDR and SFDVKD. Inclusive of both ends, the CDR3 amounts to 9 amino acids. The CDR3 protein is CASSGTGPI.

This clone occurred a few times. The chain uses TRBV5-6 and TRBJ1-4; 7 bases align to TRBD1. With 5 bases clipped from V and 8 bases from J, the junction kept 15 bases outside the gene matches. The CDR3 totals 16 residues. Germline CDR1 and CDR2: SGHDT and YYEEEE. CDR3 loop: CASSPTLGQPGEKLFF. CDR3 sequence (DNA): TGTGCCAGCAGTCCTACCTTGGGACAGCCCGGGGAAAAACTGTTTTTT.

CDR3 sequence: CASSPRKNRDPRPYEQYF. For the CDR3, the DNA is TGTGCCAGCAGCCCCCGAAAAAACAGGGATCCCCGGCCATACGAGCAGTACTTC. This chain uses TRBV21-1 with TRBJ2-7; TRBD1 is taken as the D call from the table, unchecked against the DNA. TRBV21-1 is given as a pseudogene. The CDR3 length is 18 residues.

This clone was counted a few times. V usage is TRBV5-1 and J usage is TRBJ1-1; tentative D call: TRBD1 (5 bases). The CDR3 has 14 residues. Germline CDR1 SGHRS, CDR2 YFSETQ. The ends were cut back, 7 bases at V and 3 bases at J, with 16 bases in the middle. As DNA, the CDR3 is TGCGCCAGCTGGGGCGGGAGTGGAGACACTGAAGCTTTCTTT. Its translation is CASWGGSGDTEAFF.

V gene TRBV30 combines with J gene TRBJ2-7; tentative D call: TRBD1 (5 bases). Trimming took 3 bases from V and 3 from J, leaving 15 bases between them. Germline CDR1 reads GTSNPN; CDR2 reads SVGIG (reference sequence). The CDR3 has 14 residues. The CDR3 reads CAWSPPRASYEQYF. The CDR3 DNA follows: TGTGCCTGGAGCCCGCCCAGGGCGAGCTACGAGCAGTACTTC.

This chain links TRBV6-5 with TRBJ1-2; D may be TRBD1 (6 bases). Germline V gene lookup returns CDR1 MNHEY and CDR2 SVGAGI. The V end was cut by 7 bases, the J end by 3 bases, with 12 bases between. This CDR3 comprises 13 residues. The CDR3 region has the DNA TGTGCCAGCATCCCCAGGGGCGACTATGGCTACACCTTC. Amino acid sequence: CASIPRGDYGYTF.

The genes are TRBV3-1 (or the pseudogene TRBV3-2) and TRBJ1-1; D unresolved. This CDR3 contains 12 residues. Germline loops: CDR1 LGHDT, CDR2 YNNKEL (reference sequence). V was shortened by 1 base and J by 10 bases, with 10 bases between the two germline ends. The CDR3 loop reads CASSQARVGAFF. The CDR3 nucleotides read TGTGCCAGCAGCCAAGCGAGGGTCGGAGCTTTCTTT.

The chain combines TRBV23-1 with TRBJ1-6; 8 nucleotides match TRBD1. TRBV23-1 is marked as an open reading frame, function uncertain. Losses at the gene ends were 0 bases for V and 6 bases for J; bases not matched to a gene: 7. This CDR3 spans 17 amino acids. Here the CDR3 reads CASSQSFRTGFNSPLHF. The CDR3 nucleotides read TGCGCCAGCAGTCAATCGTTCAGGACAGGGTTTAATTCACCCCTCCACTTT.

The chain couples TRBV13 to TRBJ2-5; 7 bases map to TRBD1. This CDR3 is 14 amino acids long. Looked up from germline, CDR1 is PRHDT and CDR2 is FYEKMQ (reference sequence). With V trimmed by 6 bases and J by 4 bases, 8 bases remained unmatched. The CDR3: CASSEYRGGETQYF. CDR3 sequence (DNA): TGTGCCAGCAGTGAATACAGGGGTGGAGAGACCCAGTACTTC.

The chain combines TRBV6-5 with TRBJ1-1; D is ambiguous. Trimming cost V 5 bases and J 1 base, with 8 bases left between them. The CDR3 loop spans 13 amino acids. Germline V gives CDR1 MNHEY, CDR2 SVGAGI. The CDR3: CASSLDQNTEAFF. The CDR3, as DNA: TGTGCCAGCAGTCTAGACCAGAACACTGAAGCTTTCTTT.

This chain joins TRBV5-1 and TRBJ2-6; possibly TRBD1 for D (6 bases). V dropped 3 bases and J dropped 4 bases, with 14 bases sitting between them. The CDR3 is made up of 16 amino acids. The germline CDR1 and CDR2 sequences are SGHRS and YFSETQ. The CDR3, as DNA: TGCGCCAGCAGCTACAAAACAGGGACCGGGGCCAACGTCCTGACTTTC. This encodes CASSYKTGTGANVLTF.

The gene calls are TRBV5-1 and TRBJ2-7, with 8 bases that match TRBD1. There are 15 residues in the CDR3. The ends lost 1 base at V and 9 bases at J; junction bases unmatched: 12. CDR1 and CDR2 (germline): SGHRS, YFSETQ. The DNA for the CDR3 is TGCGCCAGCAGCTTGACCCAGGGGGCCACTACCTCGCAGTACTTC. It yields the protein CASSLTQGATTSQYF.

The chain combines TRBV7-9 with TRBJ2-1; 8 bases are shared with TRBD1. The CDR3 has 16 residues. CDR1 is SEHNR, CDR2 FQNEAQ, per germline (reference sequence). The V and J ends lost 1 base and 4 bases, in that order; junction bases with no gene match: 6. The CDR3 spells CASSLEGGDRYNEQFF. CDR3 bases: TGTGCCAGCAGCTTAGAGGGCGGGGACAGGTACAATGAGCAGTTCTTC. The whole variable domain, filled in from reference TRBV7-9 and TRBJ2-1, reads DTGVSQNPRHKITKRGQNVTFRCDPISEHNRLYWYRQTLGQGPEFLTYFQNEAQLEKSRLLSDRFSAERPKGSFSTLEIQRTEQGDSAMYLCASSLEGGDRYNEQFFGPGTRLTVL.

The chain has TRBV28 and TRBJ1-3; 7 bases map to TRBD1. With 1 base clipped from V and 0 bases from J, the junction kept 9 bases outside the gene matches. The CDR3 extends over 18 amino acids. From germline, CDR1 is MDHEN and CDR2 SYDVKM. As DNA, the CDR3 is TGTGCCAGCAGTTTATACAAATCCAACAGGGGCTCTGGAAACACCATATATTTT. This sequence encodes CASSLYKSNRGSGNTIYF.

V and J are TRBV12-3 or TRBV12-4 and TRBJ2-2; no definite D call. Trimming stripped 6 bases from V and 6 bases from J, with 5 bases between. The CDR3 is made up of 11 amino acids. CDR3 nucleotides: TGTGCCAGCAGCGAGGCCGGGGAGCTGTTTTTT. Its protein product is CASSEAGELFF.

This clone was counted between two and nine times. The chain is built from TRBV5-1 and TRBJ2-7, with D possibly being TRBD2 (5 bases). Germline V gives CDR1 SGHRS, CDR2 YFSETQ. Trimming stripped 2 bases from V and 3 bases from J, with 15 bases between. The CDR3 loop spans 15 amino acids. The DNA for the CDR3 is TGCGCCAGCAGCTTTGGAGGCGGTTTTATCTACGAGCAGTACTTC. As protein: CASSFGGGFIYEQYF.

The chain links TRBV20-1 to TRBJ2-1; 7 positions agree with TRBD1. CDR3 length: 14 amino acids. V lost 3 bases, J lost 6 bases, and 8 bases stayed unmatched. Germline V gene data show CDR1 as DFQATT and CDR2 as SNEGSKA (reference sequence). The DNA for the CDR3 is TGCAGTGCTAGTAGAGACAGGGTAGCCAATGAGCAGTTCTTC. Residues: CSASRDRVANEQFF.

V is TRBV5-4 and J is TRBJ2-2; TRBD1 might be the D (5 bases). CDR3 length equals 14 residues. CDR1 is SGHNT and CDR2 is YYREEE in the germline V gene (reference sequence). The V end was cut by 4 bases, the J end by 5 bases, with 12 bases between. Here the CDR3 DNA reads TGTGCCAGCAGCCGCCTGCAGGGTACCGGGGAGCTGTTTTTT. This codes for CASSRLQGTGELFF. Based on the CDR3 plus reference TRBV5-4 and TRBJ2-2, the full variable domain is ETGVTQSPTHLIKTRGQQVTLRCSSQSGHNTVSWYQQALGQGPQFIFQYYREEENGRGNFPPRFSGLQFPNYSSELNVNALELDDSALYLCASSRLQGTGELFFGEGSRLTVL.